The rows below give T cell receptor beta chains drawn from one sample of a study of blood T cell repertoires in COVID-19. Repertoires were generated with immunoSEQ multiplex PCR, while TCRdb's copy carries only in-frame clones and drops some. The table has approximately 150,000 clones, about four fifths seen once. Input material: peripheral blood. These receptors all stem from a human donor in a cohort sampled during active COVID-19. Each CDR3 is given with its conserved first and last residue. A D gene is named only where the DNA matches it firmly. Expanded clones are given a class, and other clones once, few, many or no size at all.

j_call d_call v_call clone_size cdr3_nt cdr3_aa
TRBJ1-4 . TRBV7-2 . TGTGCCAGCAGCTTAGCGGGCGAGGGGGGGAATGAAAAACTGTTTTTT CASSLAGEGGNEKLFF
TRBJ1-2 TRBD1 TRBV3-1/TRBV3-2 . TGTGCCAGCAGCCAAGGCCGGACAGGTCGGGGCTATGGCTACACCTTC CASSQGRTGRGYGYTF
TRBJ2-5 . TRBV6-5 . TGTGCCAGCAGCCCCCTCGCGGCCCAAGAGACCCAGTACTTC CASSPLAAQETQYF
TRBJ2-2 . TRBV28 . TGTGCCAGCAGTTTTAGCGGATCCGGGGAGCTGTTTTTT CASSFSGSGELFF
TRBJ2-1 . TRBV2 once TGTGCCAGCAGGGAGGTGGCGGGGGCGTCCTACAATGAGCAGTTCTTC CASREVAGASYNEQFF
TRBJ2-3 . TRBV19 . TGTGCCAGTAGTGGGGAACAGGGATCGGGCACAGATACGCAGTATTTT CASSGEQGSGTDTQYF
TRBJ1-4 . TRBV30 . TGTGCCTGCACCGAAGGGGGTTCGGGTGAAAAACTGTTTTTT CACTEGGSGEKLFF
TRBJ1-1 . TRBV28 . TGTGCCAGCATAAATAACATACAGGGAACTGAAGCTTTCTTT CASINNIQGTEAFF
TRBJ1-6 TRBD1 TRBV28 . TGTGCCAGCAGTTTATTCCCCGGACAGGGTTATAATTCACCCCTCCACTTT CASSLFPGQGYNSPLHF
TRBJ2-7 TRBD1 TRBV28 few TGTGCCAGCAGCTCGACAGGGTACGACGAGCAGTACTTC CASSSTGYDEQYF
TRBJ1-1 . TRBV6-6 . TGTGCCAGCAAGCTCGGGGGGAACACTGAAGCTTTCTTT CASKLGGNTEAFF
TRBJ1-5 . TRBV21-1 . TGTGCCAGCAGTGCAGGGGAGCCCCAGCATTTT CASSAGEPQHF
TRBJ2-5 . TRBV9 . TGTGCCAGCAGCTCACTAATGGCGGAGACCCAGTACTTC CASSSLMAETQYF
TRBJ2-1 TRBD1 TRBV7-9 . TGTGCCAGCTTGTGGACAGGGGGCAACAATGAGCAGTTCTTC CASLWTGGNNEQFF
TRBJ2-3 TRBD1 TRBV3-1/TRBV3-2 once TGTGCCAGCAGCCGACAGGGGCCAGATACGCAGTATTTT CASSRQGPDTQYF
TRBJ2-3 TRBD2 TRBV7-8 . TGTGCCAGCAGCGCCGGGACTAGCGGGAGAACAGATACGCAGTATTTT CASSAGTSGRTDTQYF
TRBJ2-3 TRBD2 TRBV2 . TGTGCCAGCAGTGAAGGCGGCGGGAGGTCCGCAGATACGCAGTATTTT CASSEGGGRSADTQYF
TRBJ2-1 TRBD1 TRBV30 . TGTGCCTGGAGGGCCGGGACAGACAACAATGAGCAGTTCTTC CAWRAGTDNNEQFF
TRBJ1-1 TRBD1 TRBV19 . TGTGCCAGTACCCCCCGGACAGGGTCGGACACTGAAGCTTTCTTT CASTPRTGSDTEAFF
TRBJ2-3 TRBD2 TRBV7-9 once TGTGCCAGCAGCTTAGGGACTAGCGGAAGCACAGATACGCAGTATTTT CASSLGTSGSTDTQYF
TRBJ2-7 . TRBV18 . TGTGCCAGCTCATCTGACACATCTCCCCACGAGCAGTACTTC CASSSDTSPHEQYF
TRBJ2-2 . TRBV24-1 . TGTGCCACCAGTGATCTCACAGGGAGTAACATCGCCGGGGAGCTGTTTTTT CATSDLTGSNIAGELFF
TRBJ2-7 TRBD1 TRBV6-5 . TGTGCCAGCAGGTTAGGTGGGACAGACTTCTACGAGCAGTACTTC CASRLGGTDFYEQYF
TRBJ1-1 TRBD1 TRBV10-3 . TGTGCCACGGGGGGCAGGGGGCCTTCGAACACTGAAGCTTTCTTT CATGGRGPSNTEAFF
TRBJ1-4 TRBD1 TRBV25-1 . TGTGCCAGCAGTGATGCCGGACAGGGGATTGAAAAACTGTTTTTT CASSDAGQGIEKLFF
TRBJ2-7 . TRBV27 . TGTGCCAGCAGTTTATCATCGCGGCTACTGTTGAAGTCCTACGAGCAGTACTTC CASSLSSRLLLKSYEQYF
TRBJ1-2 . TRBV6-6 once TGTGCCAGCAGTTACCCCCAAGGGGCTCTTACCTATGGCTACACCTTC CASSYPQGALTYGYTF
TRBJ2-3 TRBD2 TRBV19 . TGTGCCAGTAGTATACGGGTTACTAGCGGGGTACGGCATACGCAGTATTTT CASSIRVTSGVRHTQYF
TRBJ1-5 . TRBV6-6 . TGTGCCAGCAATGGGGAGTATTTT CASNGEYF
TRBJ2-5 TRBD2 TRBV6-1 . TGTGCCAGCAGTGAAATTGGGAAAGGGCGGGAGGGCCTAAGGACCCAGTACTTC CASSEIGKGREGLRTQYF
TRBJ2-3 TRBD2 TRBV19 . TGTGCCAGTACCCTTCGGGGGGATCTAAATACGCAGTATTTT CASTLRGDLNTQYF
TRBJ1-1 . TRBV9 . TGTGCCAGCAGCGTGGACTTACTGAACACTGAAGCTTTCTTT CASSVDLLNTEAFF
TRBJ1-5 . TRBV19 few TGTGCCAGTAGTCGGACAGCCCCAAGCAATCAGCCCCAGCATTTT CASSRTAPSNQPQHF
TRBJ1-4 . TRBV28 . TGTGCCAGCAGGGCCTCTAGGCAGAATGAAAAACTGTTTTTT CASRASRQNEKLFF